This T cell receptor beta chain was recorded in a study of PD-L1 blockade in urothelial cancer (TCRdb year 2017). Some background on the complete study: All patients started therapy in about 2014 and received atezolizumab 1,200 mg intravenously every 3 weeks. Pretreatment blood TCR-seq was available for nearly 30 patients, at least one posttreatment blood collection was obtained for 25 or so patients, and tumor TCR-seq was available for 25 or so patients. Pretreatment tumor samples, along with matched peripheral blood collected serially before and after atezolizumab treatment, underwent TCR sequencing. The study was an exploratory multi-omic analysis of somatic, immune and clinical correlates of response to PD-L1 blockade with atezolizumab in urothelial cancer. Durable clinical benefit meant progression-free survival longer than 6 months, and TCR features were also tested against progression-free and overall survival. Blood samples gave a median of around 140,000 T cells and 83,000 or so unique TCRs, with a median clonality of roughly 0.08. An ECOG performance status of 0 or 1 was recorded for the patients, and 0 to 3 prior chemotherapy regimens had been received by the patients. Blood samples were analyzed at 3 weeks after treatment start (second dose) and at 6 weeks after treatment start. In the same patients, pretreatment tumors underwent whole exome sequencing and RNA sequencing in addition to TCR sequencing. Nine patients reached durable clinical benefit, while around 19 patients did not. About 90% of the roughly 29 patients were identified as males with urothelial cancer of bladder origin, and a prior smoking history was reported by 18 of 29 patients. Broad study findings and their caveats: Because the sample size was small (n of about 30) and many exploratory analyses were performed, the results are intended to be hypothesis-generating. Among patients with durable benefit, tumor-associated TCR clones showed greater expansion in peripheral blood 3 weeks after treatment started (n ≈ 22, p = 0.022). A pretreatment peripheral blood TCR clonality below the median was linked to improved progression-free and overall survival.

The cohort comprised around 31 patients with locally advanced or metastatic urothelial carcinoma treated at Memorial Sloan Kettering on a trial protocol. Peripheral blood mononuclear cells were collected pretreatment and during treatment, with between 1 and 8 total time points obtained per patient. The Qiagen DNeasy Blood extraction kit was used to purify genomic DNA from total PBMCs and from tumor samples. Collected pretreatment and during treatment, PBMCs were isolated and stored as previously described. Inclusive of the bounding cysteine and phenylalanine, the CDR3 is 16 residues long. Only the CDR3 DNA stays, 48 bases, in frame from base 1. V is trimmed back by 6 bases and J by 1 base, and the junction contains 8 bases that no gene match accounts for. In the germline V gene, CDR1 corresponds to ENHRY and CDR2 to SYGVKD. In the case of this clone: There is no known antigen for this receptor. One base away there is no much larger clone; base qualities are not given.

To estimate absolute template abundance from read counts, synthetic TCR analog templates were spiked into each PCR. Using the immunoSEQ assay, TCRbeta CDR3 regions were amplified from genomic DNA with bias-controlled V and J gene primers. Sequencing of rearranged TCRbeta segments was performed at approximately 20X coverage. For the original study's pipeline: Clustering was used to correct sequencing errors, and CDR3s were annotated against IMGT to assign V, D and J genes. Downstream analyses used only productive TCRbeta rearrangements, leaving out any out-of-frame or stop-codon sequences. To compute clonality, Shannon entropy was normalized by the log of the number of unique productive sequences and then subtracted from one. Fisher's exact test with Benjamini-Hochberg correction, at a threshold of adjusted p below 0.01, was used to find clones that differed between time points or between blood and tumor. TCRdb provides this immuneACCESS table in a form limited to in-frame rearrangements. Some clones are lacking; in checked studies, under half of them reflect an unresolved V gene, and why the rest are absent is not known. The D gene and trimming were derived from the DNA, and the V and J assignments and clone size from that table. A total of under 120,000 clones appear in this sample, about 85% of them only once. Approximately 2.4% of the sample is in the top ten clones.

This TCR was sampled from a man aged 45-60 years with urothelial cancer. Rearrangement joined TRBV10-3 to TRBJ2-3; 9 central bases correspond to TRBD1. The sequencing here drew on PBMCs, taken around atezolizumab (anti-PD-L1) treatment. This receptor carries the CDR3 CAIRPGTGLGTDTQYF. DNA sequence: TGTGCCATCAGGCCCGGGACAGGGCTCGGCACAGATACGCAGTATTTT.